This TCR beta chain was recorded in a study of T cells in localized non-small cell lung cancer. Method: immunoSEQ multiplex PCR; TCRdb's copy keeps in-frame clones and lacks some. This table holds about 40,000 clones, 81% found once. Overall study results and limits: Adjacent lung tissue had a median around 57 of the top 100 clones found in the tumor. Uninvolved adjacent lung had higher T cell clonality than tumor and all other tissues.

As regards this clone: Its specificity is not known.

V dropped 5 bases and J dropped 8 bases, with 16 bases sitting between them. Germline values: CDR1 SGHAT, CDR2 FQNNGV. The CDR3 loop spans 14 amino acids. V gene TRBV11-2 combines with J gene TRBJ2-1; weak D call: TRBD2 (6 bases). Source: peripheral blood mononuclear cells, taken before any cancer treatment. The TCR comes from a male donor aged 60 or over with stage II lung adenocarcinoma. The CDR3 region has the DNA TGTGCCAGCAGCCCAAGACTAGGGTCCCATGAGCAGTTCTTC. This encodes CASSPRLGSHEQFF.